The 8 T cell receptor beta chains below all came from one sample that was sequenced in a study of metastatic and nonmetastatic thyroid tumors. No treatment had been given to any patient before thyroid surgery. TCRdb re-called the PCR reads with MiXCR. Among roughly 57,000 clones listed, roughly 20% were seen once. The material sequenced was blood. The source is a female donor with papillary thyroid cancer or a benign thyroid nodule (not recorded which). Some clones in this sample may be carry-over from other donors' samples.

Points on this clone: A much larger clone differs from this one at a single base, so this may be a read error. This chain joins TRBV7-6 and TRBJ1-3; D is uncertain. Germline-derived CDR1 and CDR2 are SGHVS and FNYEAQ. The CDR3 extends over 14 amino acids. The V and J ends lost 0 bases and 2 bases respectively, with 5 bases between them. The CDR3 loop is CASSLAHPGNTIYF. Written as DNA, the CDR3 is TGTGCCAGCAGCTTAGCCCACCCTGGAAACACCATATATTTT.

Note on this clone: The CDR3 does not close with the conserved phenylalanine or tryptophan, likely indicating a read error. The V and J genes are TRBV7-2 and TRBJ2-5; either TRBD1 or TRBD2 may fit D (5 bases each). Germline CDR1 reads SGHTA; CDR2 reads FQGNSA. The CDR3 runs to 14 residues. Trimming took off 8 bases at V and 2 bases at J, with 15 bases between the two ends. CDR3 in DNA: TGTGCCAGCGGGAGAGGGGAAGGACAAGAGACCCAGTACGTC. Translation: CASGRGEGQETQYV.

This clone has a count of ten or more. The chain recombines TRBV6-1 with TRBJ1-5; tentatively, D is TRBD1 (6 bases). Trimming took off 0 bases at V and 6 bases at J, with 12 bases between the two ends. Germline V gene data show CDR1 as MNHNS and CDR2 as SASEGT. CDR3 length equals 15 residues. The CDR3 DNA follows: TGTGCCAGCAGTGAAGCAACAGGGCCCCCTCAGCCCCAGCATTTT. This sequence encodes CASSEATGPPQPQHF.

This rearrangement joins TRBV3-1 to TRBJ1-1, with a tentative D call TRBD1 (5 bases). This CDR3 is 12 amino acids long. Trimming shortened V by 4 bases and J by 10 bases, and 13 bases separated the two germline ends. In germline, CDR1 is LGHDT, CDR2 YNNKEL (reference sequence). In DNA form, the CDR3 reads TGTGCCAGCAGCCCCTTAGGTGGGGGAGCTTTCTTT. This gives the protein CASSPLGGGAFF.

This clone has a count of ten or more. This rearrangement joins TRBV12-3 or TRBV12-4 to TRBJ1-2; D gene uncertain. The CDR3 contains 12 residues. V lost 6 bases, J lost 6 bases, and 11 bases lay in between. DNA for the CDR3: TGTGCCAGCAGCTCCACCAAACATGGCTACACCTTC. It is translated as CASSSTKHGYTF.

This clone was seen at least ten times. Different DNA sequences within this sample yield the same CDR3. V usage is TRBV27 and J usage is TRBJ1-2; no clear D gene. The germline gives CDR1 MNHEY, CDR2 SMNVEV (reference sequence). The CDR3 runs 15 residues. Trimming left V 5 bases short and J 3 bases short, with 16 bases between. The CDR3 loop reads CASSPMRRGYYGYTF. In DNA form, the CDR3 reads TGTGCCAGCAGTCCCATGAGAAGAGGTTACTATGGCTACACCTTC.

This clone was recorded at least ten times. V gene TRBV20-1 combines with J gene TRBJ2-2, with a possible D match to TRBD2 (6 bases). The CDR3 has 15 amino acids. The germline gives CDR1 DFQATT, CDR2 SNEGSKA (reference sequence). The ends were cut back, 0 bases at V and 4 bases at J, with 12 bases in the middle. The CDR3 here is CSARDSGVGTGELFF. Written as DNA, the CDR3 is TGCAGTGCTAGAGATTCGGGAGTTGGCACCGGGGAGCTGTTTTTT.

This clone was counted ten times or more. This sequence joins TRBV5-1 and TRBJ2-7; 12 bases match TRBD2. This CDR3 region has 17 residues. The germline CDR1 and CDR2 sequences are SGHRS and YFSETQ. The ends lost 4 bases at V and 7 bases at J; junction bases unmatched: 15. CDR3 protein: CASSRRPWTSGEKEQYF. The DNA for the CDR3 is TGCGCCAGCAGCCGGAGGCCCTGGACTAGCGGGGAAAAAGAGCAGTACTTC.